The 3 T cell receptor beta chains below were found in one sample sequenced in a study of shared clonotypes between healthy human individuals. Sequenced by immunoSEQ multiplex PCR; TCRdb stores in-frame clones only, minus some. The sample records 550,000 to 650,000 clones, 95% to 97% being singletons. CD8 cells regarded as naive lacked CD45RO, were positively chosen for CCR7, and omitted terminally differentiated effector memory CD45RA+ cells. What was sequenced was naive CD8+ T cells sorted from blood. The receptors were gathered from a woman aged 25 to 39 in good health.

J is TRBJ1-5 and V is TRBV11-2; D is ambiguous. Germline V CDR1 and CDR2: SGHAT, FQNNGV. V was cut by 3 bases and J by 0 bases, with 9 bases left in between. CDR3 length: 15 amino acids. CDR3 coding DNA: TGTGCCAGCAGCTTGGACGGATATAGCAATCAGCCCCAGCATTTT. Protein sequence: CASSLDGYSNQPQHF.

V and J are TRBV7-6 and TRBJ2-5, with 7 bases that match TRBD2. The J segment lost 4 bases and the V segment lost 2 bases, leaving 13 bases of the junction unmatched. Germline-derived CDR1 and CDR2 are SGHVS and FNYEAQ. This CDR3 spans 17 amino acids. CDR3 DNA: TGTGCCAGCAGCTTACCCGGGTGGCGGGAGATTTTAGAGACCCAGTACTTC. Amino acid sequence: CASSLPGWREILETQYF.

This clone has a single count. CDR3 nucleotide sequence: TGTGCCAGCAGCCACTTAGCGGGAGTTCGTGAGCAGTTCTTC. This gives the protein CASSHLAGVREQFF. This chain joins TRBV4-2 and TRBJ2-1; 9 positions agree with TRBD2. With 3 bases clipped from V and 9 bases from J, the junction kept 6 bases outside the gene matches. Germline V CDR1 and CDR2: LGHNA, YNFKEQ. This CDR3 comprises 14 residues.